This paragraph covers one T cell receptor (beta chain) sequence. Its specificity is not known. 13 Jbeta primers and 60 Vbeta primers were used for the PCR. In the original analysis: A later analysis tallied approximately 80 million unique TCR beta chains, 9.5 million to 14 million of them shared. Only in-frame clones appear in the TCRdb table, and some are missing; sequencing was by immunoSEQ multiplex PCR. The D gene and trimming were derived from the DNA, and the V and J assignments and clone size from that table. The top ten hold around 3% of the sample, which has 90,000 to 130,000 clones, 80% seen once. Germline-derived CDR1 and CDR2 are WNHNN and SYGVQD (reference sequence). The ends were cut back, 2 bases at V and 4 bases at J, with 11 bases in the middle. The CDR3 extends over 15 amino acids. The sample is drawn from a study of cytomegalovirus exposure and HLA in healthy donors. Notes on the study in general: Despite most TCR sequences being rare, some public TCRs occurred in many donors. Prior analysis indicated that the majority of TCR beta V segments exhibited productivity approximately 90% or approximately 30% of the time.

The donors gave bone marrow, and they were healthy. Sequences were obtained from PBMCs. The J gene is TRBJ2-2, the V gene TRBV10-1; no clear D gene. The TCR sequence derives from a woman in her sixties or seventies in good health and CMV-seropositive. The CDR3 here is CASSESRGSTGELFF. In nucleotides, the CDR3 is TGCGCCAGCAGTGAGAGCCGCGGCTCCACCGGGGAGCTGTTTTTT.